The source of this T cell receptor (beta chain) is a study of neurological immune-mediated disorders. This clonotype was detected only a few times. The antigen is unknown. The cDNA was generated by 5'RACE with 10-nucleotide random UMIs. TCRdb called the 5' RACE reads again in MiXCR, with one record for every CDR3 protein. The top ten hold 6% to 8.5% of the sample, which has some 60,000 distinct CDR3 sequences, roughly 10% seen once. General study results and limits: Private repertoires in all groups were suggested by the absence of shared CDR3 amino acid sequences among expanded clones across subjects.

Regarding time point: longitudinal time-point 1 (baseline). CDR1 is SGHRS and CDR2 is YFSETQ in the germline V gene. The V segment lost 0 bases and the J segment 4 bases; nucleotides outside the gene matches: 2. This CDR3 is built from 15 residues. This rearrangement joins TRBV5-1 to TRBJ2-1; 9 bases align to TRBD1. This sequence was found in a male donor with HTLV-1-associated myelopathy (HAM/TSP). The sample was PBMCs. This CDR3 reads CASSLVGTGYNEQFF. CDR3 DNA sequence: TGCGCCAGCAGCTTGGTGGGGACAGGGTACAATGAGCAGTTCTTC.